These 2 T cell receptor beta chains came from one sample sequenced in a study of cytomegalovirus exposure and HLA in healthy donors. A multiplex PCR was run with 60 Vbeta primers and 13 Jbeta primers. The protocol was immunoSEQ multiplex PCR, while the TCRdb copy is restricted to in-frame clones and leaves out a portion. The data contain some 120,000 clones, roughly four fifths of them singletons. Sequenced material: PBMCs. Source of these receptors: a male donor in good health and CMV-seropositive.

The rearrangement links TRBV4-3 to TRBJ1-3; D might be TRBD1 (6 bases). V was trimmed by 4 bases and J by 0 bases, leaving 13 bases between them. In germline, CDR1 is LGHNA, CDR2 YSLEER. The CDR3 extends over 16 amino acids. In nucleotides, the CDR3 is TGCGCCAGCAGCCCCTGGACAGCCGACTCTGGAAACACCATATATTTT. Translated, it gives CASSPWTADSGNTIYF.

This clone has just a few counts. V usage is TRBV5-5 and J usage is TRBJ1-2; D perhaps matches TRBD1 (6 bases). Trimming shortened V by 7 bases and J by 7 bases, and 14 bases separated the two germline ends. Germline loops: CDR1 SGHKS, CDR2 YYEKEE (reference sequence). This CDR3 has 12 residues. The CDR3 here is CASQRGSGGYTF. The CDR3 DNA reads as TGTGCCAGCCAGAGGGGGTCAGGTGGCTACACCTTC.